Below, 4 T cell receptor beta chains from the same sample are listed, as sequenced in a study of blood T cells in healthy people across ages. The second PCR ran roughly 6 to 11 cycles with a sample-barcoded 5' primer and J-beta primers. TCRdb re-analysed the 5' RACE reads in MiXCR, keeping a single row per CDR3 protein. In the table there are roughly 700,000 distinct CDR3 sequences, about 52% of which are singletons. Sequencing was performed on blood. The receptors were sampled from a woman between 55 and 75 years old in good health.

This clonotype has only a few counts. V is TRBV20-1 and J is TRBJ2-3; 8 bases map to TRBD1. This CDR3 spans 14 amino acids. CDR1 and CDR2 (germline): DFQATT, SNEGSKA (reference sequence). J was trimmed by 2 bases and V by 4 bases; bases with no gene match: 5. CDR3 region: CSAKGTGDTDTQYF. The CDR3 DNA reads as TGCAGTGCTAAAGGGACAGGAGACACAGATACGCAGTATTTT.

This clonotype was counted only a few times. CDR3 DNA: TGCGCCAGCAGCTTGGCGGAGCGGGAGGGGTACGATGAGCAGTTCTTC. Translation gives CASSLAEREGYDEQFF. The V and J genes are TRBV5-1 and TRBJ2-1; TRBD2 matches at 10 bases. The V gene end was trimmed by 0 bases and the J gene end by 8 bases; junction bases not matched to a gene: 8. Looked up from germline, CDR1 is SGHRS and CDR2 is YFSETQ. The CDR3 is made up of 16 amino acids.

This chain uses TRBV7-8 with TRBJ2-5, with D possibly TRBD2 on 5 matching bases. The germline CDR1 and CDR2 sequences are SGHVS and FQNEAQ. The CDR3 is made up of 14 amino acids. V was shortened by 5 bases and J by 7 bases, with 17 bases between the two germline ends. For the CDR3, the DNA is TGTGCCAGCAGCCCTAATACTGGAGGAGGGACCCAGTACTTC. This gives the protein CASSPNTGGGTQYF.

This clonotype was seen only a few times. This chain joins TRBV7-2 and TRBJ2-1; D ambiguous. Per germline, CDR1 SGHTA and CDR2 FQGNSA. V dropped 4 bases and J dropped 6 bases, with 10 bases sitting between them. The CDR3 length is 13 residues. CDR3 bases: TGTGCCAGCAGCTATCGACCAGCCAATGAGCAGTTCTTC. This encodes CASSYRPANEQFF.